This T cell receptor beta chain emerged from a study of PD-1 blockade in classical Hodgkin lymphoma. Study-wide background: Patients were infused with nivolumab 3 mg/kg every 2 weeks.

Regarding the study as a whole: Diversity in CD4+ TCRs, unlike that measured in CD8+ TCRs, had risen significantly by C4D1. Whatever underlies the repertoire differences (possibly disease activity or prior therapy) remains undefined.

Of note for this clone: Its target is unknown.

As to time point: cycle 4 day 1 (C4D1), after about 6 weeks of nivolumab. Each patient relapsed following autologous stem cell transplantation, and prior brentuximab vedotin exposure differed. Best overall response was complete response, partial response or progressive disease in these relapsed/refractory classical Hodgkin lymphoma patients. Clones were sequenced by immunoSEQ multiplex PCR, and TCRdb holds only the in-frame ones, with some missing. The profile shows approximately 90,000 clones, approximately 86% of them singletons. The clonotype comes from a human donor with classical Hodgkin lymphoma. The input for sequencing was peripheral blood mononuclear cells (PBMCs), taken before the fourth cycle of nivolumab.

In DNA form, the CDR3 reads TGTGCCAGTAGTATAAGGCACCGTAATGAAAAACTGTTTTTT. Its translation: CASSIRHRNEKLFF. The V and J genes are TRBV19 and TRBJ1-4; D gene uncertain. CDR3 length: 14 amino acids. From germline, CDR1 is LNHDA and CDR2 SQIVND (reference sequence). The V end lost 2 bases, the J end lost 4 bases, and 8 bases lay between the germline ends.